This entry describes one TCR beta chain. The data derive from a study of blood T cell repertoires in COVID-19. In the study overall: The cDNA or gDNA used as material had been derived from T cells, B-cell-depleted T cells, or PBMCs.

Germline V lookup: CDR1 ENHRY, CDR2 SYGVKD. V lost 3 bases and J lost 4; bases outside the gene matches: 3. The CDR3 is 14 amino acids. Which cohort a participant joined came from the clinical history participants gave. Cohort 3 recovery required two negative PCRs, clearance, or symptom resolution. The table came from immunoSEQ multiplex PCR; TCRdb's copy has only in-frame clones and leaves some out. The repertoire holds about 200,000 clones, with 80% to 85% as singletons. The clonotype originates from a man aged 35-49 years who had recovered from COVID-19. What was sequenced was PBMCs or T cells enriched from blood (not recorded which). The chain links TRBV10-3 to TRBJ1-3; the match to TRBD1 covers 7 bases. The CDR3 nucleotides read TGTGCCATCAGTGATCGGACAGGAGGAAACACCATATATTTT. Its translation: CAISDRTGGNTIYF.